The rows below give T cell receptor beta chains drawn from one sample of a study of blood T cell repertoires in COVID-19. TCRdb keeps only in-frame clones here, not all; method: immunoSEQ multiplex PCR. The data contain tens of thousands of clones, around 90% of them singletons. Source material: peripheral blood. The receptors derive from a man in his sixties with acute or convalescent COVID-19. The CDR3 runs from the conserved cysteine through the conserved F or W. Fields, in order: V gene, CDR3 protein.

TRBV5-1	CASSPRSSGGLNYGYTF
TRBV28	CAIQTLNTEAFF
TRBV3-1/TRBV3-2	CASSLTGLAVHNEQFF
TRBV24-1	CATSDQTSGRANTGELFF
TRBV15	CATSRDRPGFPFF
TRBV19	CASSDGGYYGYTF
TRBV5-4	CASSSPVSYEQYF
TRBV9	CASSVNAGVAGELFF
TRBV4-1	CASSPTRGTNTGELFF
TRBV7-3	CASSRTGGGYGYTF
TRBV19	CASSSHGTGNTGELFF
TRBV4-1	CASSQEALGLAPSEDTQYF
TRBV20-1	CSAKNTEAFF
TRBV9	CASTGGRNTGELFF
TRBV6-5	CASSYPLGAGEYEQFF
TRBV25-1	CASSELRQQYGYTF
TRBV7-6	CASSPTPGTDSGYTF
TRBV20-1	CSASNRGRGDTQYF
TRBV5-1	CASSLESQGALRVAKNIQYF
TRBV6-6	CASSSGGIGYTF
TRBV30	CAWVAGGTYEQYF
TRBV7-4	CASSLPATGDCGF
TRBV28	CASRDSNQPQHF
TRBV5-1	CASSLGGGDYGYTF
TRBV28	CASRHAHRDQPQHF
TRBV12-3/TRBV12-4	CASSPDRIYGYTF
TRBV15	CATSTSAYNEQFF
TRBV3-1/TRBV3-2	CASSHVIGQGTSNYGYTF
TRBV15	CATSRGRGAPNSPLHF
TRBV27	CASSFLGDRTYEQYF
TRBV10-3	CAIRGTSGRASQETQYF
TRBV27	CASSLWAVAEVPNEQFF
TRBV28	CASTPQNSGANVLTF
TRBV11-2	CASSYQVGPETQYF
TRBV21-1	CASSKTNRTTNYYEQYF
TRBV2	CASSEFDRDSYEQYF
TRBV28	CASSFSTGLFF
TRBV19	CASSKGTSGRVLPPVQFF
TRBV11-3	CASSSREGLGDTQYF
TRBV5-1	CASSTLAGERYNEQFF
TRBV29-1	CSVEAQGFEAFF
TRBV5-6	CASSFWQGGQPQHF
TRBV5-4	CASSGTSGATYNEQFF
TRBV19	CASSIDLRTSSEQYF
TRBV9	CASRSTSGRVYEQYF
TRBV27	CASPAAGRLGNTIYF
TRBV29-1	CSVGVAGGTDTQYF
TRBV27	CASSPPDRGPSDTQYF
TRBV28	CAGGKNEQFF
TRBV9	CASSPEQGARGYTF
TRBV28	CASSFPGGRNTIYF
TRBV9	CASSVGAGAYNEQFF
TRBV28	CASTQLLSNTEAFF